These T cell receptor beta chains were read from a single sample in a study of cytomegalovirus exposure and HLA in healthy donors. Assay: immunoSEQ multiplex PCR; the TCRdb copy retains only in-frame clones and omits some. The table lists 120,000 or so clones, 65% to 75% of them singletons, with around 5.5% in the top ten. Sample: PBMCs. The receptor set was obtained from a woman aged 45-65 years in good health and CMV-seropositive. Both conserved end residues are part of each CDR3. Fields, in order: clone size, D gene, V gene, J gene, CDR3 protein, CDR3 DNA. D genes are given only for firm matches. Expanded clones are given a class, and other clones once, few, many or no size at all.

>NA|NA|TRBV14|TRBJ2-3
CASSPTGANTDTQYF
TGTGCCAGCAGCCCCACGGGAGCTAACACAGATACGCAGTATTTT
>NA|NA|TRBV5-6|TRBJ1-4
CASSLTGGNEKLFF
TGTGCCAGCAGCTTGACAGGCGGTAATGAAAAACTGTTTTTT
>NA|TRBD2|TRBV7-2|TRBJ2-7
CASSQLAGGEQYF
TGTGCCAGCAGTCAACTAGCGGGCGGCGAGCAGTACTTC
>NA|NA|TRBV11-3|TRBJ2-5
CASSLRGQETQYF
TGTGCCAGCAGCTTACGGGGACAAGAGACCCAGTACTTC
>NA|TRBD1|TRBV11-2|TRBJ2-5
CASSARQGLETQYF
TGTGCCAGCAGCGCCAGACAGGGGTTGGAGACCCAGTACTTC
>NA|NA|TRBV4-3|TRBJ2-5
CASSQNFQETQYF
TGCGCCAGCAGCCAAAACTTCCAAGAGACCCAGTACTTC
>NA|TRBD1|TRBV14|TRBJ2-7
CASSQGLGVAGGNEQYF
TGTGCCAGCAGCCAAGGTCTTGGGGTAGCAGGGGGCAACGAGCAGTACTTC
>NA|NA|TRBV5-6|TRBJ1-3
CASSPWGAGATGNTIYF
TGTGCCAGCAGCCCGTGGGGAGCAGGGGCAACCGGAAACACCATATATTTT
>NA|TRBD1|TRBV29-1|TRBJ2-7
CSVGGDREYEQYF
TGCAGCGTTGGAGGGGACAGGGAGTACGAGCAGTACTTC
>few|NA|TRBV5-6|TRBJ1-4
CASSLGSEKLFF
TGTGCCAGCAGCTTGGGCAGTGAAAAACTGTTTTTT
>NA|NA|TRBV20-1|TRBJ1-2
CSAKSARGYTF
TGCAGTGCAAAATCCGCCCGGGGCTACACCTTC
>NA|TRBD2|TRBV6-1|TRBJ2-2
CASIERGAGTGELFF
TGTGCCAGCATCGAGCGGGGGGCCGGCACCGGGGAGCTGTTTTTT
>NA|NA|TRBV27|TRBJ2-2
CASKRVWNTGELFF
TGTGCCAGCAAGAGGGTGTGGAACACCGGGGAGCTGTTTTTT
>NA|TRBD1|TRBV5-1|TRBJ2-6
CASSLRQGDSGANVLTF
TGCGCCAGCAGCTTAAGACAGGGTGACTCTGGGGCCAACGTCCTGACTTTC
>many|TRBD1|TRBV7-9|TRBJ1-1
CASSVTGVDTEAFF
TGTGCCAGCAGCGTTACAGGGGTCGACACTGAAGCTTTCTTT
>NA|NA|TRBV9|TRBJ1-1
CASSVAGAGTEAFF
TGTGCCAGCAGCGTAGCAGGGGCGGGCACTGAAGCTTTCTTT
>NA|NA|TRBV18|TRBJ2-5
CASSPGSGIQETQYF
TGTGCCAGCTCACCAGGTTCCGGTATCCAAGAGACCCAGTACTTC
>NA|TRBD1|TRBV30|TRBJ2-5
CAWGGRTGVQETQYF
TGTGCCTGGGGGGGAAGGACAGGGGTCCAAGAGACCCAGTACTTC
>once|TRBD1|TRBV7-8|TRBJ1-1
CASSFGQGPPGAFF
TGTGCCAGCAGTTTTGGACAGGGGCCTCCGGGTGCTTTCTTT
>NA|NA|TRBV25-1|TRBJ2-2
CASSDQGPRTGELFF
TGTGCCAGCAGTGACCAGGGGCCCAGGACCGGGGAGCTGTTTTTT
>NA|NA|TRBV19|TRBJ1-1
CASSMGRGSTEAFF
TGTGCCAGTAGTATGGGCAGGGGAAGCACTGAAGCTTTCTTT
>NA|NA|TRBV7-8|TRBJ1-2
CASSLNEGAGGYTF
TGTGCCAGCAGCTTAAATGAGGGCGCGGGGGGCTACACCTTC
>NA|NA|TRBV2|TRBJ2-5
CASSGGAETQYF
TGTGCCAGCAGTGGTGGGGCAGAGACCCAGTACTTC
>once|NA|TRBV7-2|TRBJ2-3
CASSLGLSEDTQYF
TGTGCCAGCAGCTTAGGTTTGAGCGAAGATACGCAGTATTTT
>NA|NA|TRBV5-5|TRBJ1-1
CASSWDPGLTEAFF
TGTGCCAGCAGCTGGGATCCAGGGTTGACTGAAGCTTTCTTT
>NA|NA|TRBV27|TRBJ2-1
CASKHGRLYNEQFF
TGTGCCAGCAAACATGGGCGCCTGTACAATGAGCAGTTCTTC
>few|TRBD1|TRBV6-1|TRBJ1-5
CASSPGQGLNQPQHF
TGTGCCAGCAGCCCAGGACAGGGCCTCAATCAGCCCCAGCATTTT
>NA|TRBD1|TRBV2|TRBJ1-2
CASRGQSNNYGYPF
TGTGCCAGCAGGGGACAGTCTAATAACTATGGCTACCCCTTC
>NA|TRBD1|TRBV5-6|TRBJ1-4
CASSGSQGSGEKLFF
TGTGCCAGCAGCGGATCACAGGGGTCCGGCGAAAAACTGTTTTTT
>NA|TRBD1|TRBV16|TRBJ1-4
CASRRDRNEKLFF
TGTGCCAGCAGACGGGACAGAAATGAAAAACTGTTTTTT
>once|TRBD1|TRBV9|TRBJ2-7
CASSVWTGSEQYF
TGTGCCAGCAGCGTATGGACAGGATCCGAGCAGTACTTC
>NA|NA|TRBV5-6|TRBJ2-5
CASSLSGGRYQETQYF
TGTGCCAGCAGCTTGAGTGGGGGCCGGTACCAAGAGACCCAGTACTTC
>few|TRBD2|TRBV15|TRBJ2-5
CATGFGGAGGETQYF
TGTGCCACCGGATTCGGGGGGGCCGGAGGGGAGACCCAGTACTTC
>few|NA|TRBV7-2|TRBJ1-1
CASRYQGDTEAFF
TGTGCCAGCAGATACCAAGGGGACACTGAAGCTTTCTTT
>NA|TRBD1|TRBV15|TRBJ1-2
CATSRGGTDHGYTF
TGTGCCACCAGCCGTGGTGGGACAGATCATGGCTACACCTTC
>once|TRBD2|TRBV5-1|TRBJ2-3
CASSPPLAASTDTQYF
TGCGCCAGCAGCCCCCCCCTAGCGGCTAGCACAGATACGCAGTATTTT
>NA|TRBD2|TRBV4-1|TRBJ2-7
CASSHATGGGKVEQYF
TGCGCCAGCAGCCATGCAACGGGAGGGGGTAAAGTCGAGCAGTACTTC
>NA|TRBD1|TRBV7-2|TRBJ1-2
CASRGTGVYGYTF
TGTGCCAGCAGGGGAACAGGGGTCTATGGCTACACCTTC
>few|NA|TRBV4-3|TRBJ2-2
CASSQGSRWTGELFF
TGCGCCAGCAGCCAAGGTTCGAGGTGGACCGGGGAGCTGTTTTTT
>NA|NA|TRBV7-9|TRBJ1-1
CSSSQINNEAFF
TGTTCCAGCAGCCAAATAAACAATGAAGCTTTCTTT
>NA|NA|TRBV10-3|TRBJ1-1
CAISEARNTEAFF
TGTGCCATCAGTGAGGCCAGGAACACTGAAGCTTTCTTT
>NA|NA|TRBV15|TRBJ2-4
CATSRDRLAKNIQYF
TGTGCCACCAGCAGAGATCGGTTAGCCAAAAACATTCAGTACTTC
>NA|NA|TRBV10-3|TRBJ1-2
CATGGGANYGYTF
TGTGCCACCGGGGGGGGAGCGAACTATGGCTACACCTTC
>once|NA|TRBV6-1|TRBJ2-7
CASSEVQTYEQYF
TGTGCCAGCAGTGAAGTCCAGACCTACGAGCAGTACTTC
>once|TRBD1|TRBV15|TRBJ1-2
CATSKGTGGGYTF
TGTGCCACCAGCAAGGGGACAGGGGGTGGCTACACCTTC
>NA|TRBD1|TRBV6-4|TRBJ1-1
CASSALGGETEAFF
TGTGCCAGCAGTGCGTTAGGGGGCGAGACTGAAGCTTTCTTT
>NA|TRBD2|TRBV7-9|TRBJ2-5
CASSLKRGPGQETQYF
TGTGCCAGCAGCCTAAAGCGGGGGCCGGGGCAAGAGACCCAGTACTTC
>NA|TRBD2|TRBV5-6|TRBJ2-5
CASSLLAGGKTQYF
TGTGCCAGCAGCTTACTAGCGGGGGGAAAGACCCAGTACTTC
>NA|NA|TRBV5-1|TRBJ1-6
CASSVDDRNSPLHF
TGCGCCAGCAGCGTTGACGACAGAAATTCACCCCTCCACTTT
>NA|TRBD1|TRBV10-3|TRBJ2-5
CAISESRGGQGATQYF
TGTGCCATCAGTGAGTCGAGGGGAGGACAGGGTGCGACCCAGTACTTC
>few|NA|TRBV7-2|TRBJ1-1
CASSLGVGRGEAFF
TGTGCCAGCAGCTTAGGTGTGGGTAGGGGTGAAGCTTTCTTT
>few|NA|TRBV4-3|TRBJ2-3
CASSQVGGDTQYF
TGCGCCAGCAGCCAAGTCGGGGGAGATACGCAGTATTTT
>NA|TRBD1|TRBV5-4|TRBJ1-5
CASSSGTGSNQPQHF
TGTGCCAGCAGCTCAGGGACAGGGAGCAATCAGCCCCAGCATTTT
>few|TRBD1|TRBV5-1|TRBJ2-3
CASSLGQVTDTQYF
TGCGCCAGCAGCTTAGGACAGGTCACAGATACGCAGTATTTT
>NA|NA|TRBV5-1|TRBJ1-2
CASRLTVNYGYTF
TGCGCCAGCAGATTGACGGTAAACTATGGCTACACCTTC
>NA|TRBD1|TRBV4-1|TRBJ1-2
CASSQGQGPGGYTF
TGCGCCAGCAGCCAGGGACAGGGGCCAGGTGGCTACACCTTC
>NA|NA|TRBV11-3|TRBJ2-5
CASSPVRGAETQYF
TGTGCCAGCAGTCCCGTCCGGGGTGCGGAGACCCAGTACTTC
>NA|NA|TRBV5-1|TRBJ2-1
CASSLGAGWNDEQFF
TGCGCCAGCAGCTTGGGGGCGGGGTGGAACGATGAGCAGTTCTTC